This TCR beta chain came from a study of beta chain features in type 1 diabetes. Germline V CDR1 and CDR2: LGHNA, YSLEER. The CDR3 is made up of 14 amino acids. The V end lost 1 base, the J end lost 5 bases, and 11 bases lay between the germline ends. In regard to this clone: Its specificity is unknown.

General study results and limits: Naive, central memory and regulatory TCRB repertoires appeared more similar among patients than healthy donors. Type 1 diabetes patients had moderately but significantly shorter TCRB CDR3s in all four CD4+ subsets. PCR may have favored shorter templates equally in patients and controls.

The entirety of the isolated RNA underwent reverse transcription, so expressed TCRB transcripts were sequenced. Read counts averaged roughly 4 million for samples of naive, central memory and regulatory T cells. Some clones are missing from TCRdb's copy, which holds only in-frame ones; the method was immunoSEQ multiplex PCR. The table lists tens of thousands of clones, less than 55% of them singletons, with approximately 1.5% in the top ten. The receptor was isolated from a man aged 25 to 40 with type 1 diabetes. Sequencing was done on a sample of Tregs from blood. V gene TRBV4-3 combines with J gene TRBJ1-1; D is possibly TRBD1 (5 bases). The CDR3: CASSQGPGGTEAFF. The CDR3 region has the DNA TGCGCCAGCAGCCAAGGGCCCGGGGGTACTGAAGCTTTCTTT.